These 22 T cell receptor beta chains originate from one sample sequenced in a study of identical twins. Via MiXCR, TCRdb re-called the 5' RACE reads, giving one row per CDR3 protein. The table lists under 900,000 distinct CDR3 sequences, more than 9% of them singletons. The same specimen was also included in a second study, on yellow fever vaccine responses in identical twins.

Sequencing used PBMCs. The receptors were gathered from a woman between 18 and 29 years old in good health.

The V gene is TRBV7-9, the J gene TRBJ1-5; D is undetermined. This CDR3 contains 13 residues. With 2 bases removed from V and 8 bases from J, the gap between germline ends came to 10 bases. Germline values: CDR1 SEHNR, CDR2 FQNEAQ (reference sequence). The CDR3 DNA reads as TGTGCCAGCAGCTTATATGGGGAGAAGCCCCAGCATTTT. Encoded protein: CASSLYGEKPQHF.

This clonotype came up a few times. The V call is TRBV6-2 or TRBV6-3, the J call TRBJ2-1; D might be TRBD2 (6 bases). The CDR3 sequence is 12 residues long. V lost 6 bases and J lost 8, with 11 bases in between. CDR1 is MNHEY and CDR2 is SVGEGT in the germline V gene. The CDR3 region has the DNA TGTGCCAGCAGGTCCCGGGGGTATGAGCAGTTCTTC. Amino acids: CASRSRGYEQFF.

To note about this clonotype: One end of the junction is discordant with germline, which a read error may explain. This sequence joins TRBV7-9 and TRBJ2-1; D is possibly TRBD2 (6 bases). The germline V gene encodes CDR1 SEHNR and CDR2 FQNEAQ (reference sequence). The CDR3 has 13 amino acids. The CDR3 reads CASSSPPGGPLSF. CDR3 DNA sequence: TGTGCCAGCAGTTCCCCCCCCGGGGGACCCCTTTCCTTC.

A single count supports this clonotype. CDR3 DNA sequence: TGTGCCAGCAGCTTGGCGGCCGGCAGCTACACCGGGGAGCTGTTTTTT. Amino acids: CASSLAAGSYTGELFF. The chain combines TRBV5-5 with TRBJ2-2; D is uncertain. CDR3 length: 16 amino acids. Germline CDR1 SGHKS, CDR2 YYEKEE (reference sequence). Trimming removed 0 bases from V and 3 bases from J, with 12 bases in between.

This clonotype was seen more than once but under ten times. The CDR3 spells CATSQVLADNEQFF. CDR3 nucleotide sequence: TGTGCCACCAGTCAAGTTCTAGCGGACAATGAGCAGTTCTTC. The rearrangement uses TRBV15 and TRBJ2-1, with 7 bases aligning to TRBD2. This CDR3 region has 14 residues. Germline CDR1 reads LNHNV; CDR2 reads YYDKDF (reference sequence). J lost 5 bases, V lost 6 bases, and 7 bases had no gene match.

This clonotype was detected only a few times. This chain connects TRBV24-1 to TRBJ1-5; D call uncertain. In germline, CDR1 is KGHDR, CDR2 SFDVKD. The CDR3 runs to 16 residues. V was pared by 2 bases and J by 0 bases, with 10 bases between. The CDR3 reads CATSDSQEYSNQPQHF. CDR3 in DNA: TGTGCCACCAGTGATTCTCAGGAGTATAGCAATCAGCCCCAGCATTTT.

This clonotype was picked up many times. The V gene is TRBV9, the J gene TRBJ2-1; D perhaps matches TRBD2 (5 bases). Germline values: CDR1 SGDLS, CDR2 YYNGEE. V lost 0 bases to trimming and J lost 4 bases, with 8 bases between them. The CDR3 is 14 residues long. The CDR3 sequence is CASSVEAEYNEQFF. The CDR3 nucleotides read TGTGCCAGCAGCGTAGAAGCGGAGTACAATGAGCAGTTCTTC.

This chain's CDR3 is CASSDGTGGNEQFF. The DNA for the CDR3 is TGTGCCAGCAGTGACGGGACAGGGGGCAATGAGCAGTTCTTC. The chain is built from TRBV6-4 and TRBJ2-1; TRBD1 agrees at 11 bases. Germline loops: CDR1 MRHNA, CDR2 SNTAGT. CDR3 size: 14 residues. The ends lost 2 bases at V and 6 bases at J; junction bases unmatched: 0.

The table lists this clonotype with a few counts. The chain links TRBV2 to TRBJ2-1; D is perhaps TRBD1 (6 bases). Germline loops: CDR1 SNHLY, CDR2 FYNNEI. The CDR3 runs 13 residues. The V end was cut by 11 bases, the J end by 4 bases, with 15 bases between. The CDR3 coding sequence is TGTGCCTCCCTGGGGGACACATACAATGAGCAGTTCTTC. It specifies CASLGDTYNEQFF.

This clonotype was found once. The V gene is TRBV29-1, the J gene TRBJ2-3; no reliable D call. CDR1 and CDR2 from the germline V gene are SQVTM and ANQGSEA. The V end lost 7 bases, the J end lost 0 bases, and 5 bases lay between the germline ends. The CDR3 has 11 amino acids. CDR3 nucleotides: TGCAGCGCTTTGAGCACAGATACGCAGTATTTT. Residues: CSALSTDTQYF.

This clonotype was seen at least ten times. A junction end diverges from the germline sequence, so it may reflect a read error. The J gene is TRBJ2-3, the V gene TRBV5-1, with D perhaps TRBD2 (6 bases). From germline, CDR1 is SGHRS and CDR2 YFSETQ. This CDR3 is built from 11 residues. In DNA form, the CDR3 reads TGTGCCAGTAGCGGCGCAGATACGCAGTATTTT. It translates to CASSGADTQYF. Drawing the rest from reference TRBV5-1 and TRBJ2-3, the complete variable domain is KAGVTQTPRYLIKTRGQQVTLSCSPISGHRSVSWYQQTPGQGLQFLFEYFSETQRNKGNFPGRFSGRQFSNSRSEMNVSTLELGDSALYLCASSGADTQYFGPGTRLTVL.

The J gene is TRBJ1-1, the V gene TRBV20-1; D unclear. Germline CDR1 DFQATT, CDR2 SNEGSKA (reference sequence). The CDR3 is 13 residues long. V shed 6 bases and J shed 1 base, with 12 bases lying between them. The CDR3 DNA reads TGCAGTGCAGCCGGGCGGGAGAACACTGAAGCTTTCTTT. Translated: CSAAGRENTEAFF.

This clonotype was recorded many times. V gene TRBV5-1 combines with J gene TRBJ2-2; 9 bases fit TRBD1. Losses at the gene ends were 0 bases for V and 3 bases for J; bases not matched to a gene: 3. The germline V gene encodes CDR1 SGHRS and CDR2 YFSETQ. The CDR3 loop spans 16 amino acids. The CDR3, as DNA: TGCGCCAGCAGCTTGGTCGGGACAGGGTACACCGGGGAGCTGTTTTTT. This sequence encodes CASSLVGTGYTGELFF.

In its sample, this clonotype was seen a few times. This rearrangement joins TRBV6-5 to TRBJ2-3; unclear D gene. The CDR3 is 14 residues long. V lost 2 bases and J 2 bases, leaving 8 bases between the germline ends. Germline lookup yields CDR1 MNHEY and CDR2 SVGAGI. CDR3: CASSYGRYTDTQYF. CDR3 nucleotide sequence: TGTGCCAGCAGTTACGGTCGATACACAGATACGCAGTATTTT.

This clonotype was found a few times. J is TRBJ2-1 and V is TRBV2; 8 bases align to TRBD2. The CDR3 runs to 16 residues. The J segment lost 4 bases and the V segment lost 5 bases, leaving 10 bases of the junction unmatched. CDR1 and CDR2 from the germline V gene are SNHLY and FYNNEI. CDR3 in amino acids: CASSHPGTRGYNEQFF. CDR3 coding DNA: TGTGCCAGCAGTCATCCCGGGACTAGGGGATACAATGAGCAGTTCTTC.

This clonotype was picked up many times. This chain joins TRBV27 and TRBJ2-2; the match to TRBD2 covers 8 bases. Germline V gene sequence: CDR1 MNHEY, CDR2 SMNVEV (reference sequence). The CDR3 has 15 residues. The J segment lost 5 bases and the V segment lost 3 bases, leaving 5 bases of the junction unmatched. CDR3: CASSFLAGGTGELFF. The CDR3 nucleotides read TGTGCCAGCAGTTTTCTCGCGGGGGGTACCGGGGAGCTGTTTTTT.

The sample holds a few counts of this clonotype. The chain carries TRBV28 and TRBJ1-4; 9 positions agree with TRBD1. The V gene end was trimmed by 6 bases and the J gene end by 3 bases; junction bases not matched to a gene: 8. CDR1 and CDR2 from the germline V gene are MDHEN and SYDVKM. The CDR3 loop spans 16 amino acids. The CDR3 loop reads CASRRQGELPNEKLFF. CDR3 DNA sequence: TGTGCCAGCAGGCGACAGGGGGAATTGCCTAATGAAAAACTGTTTTTT.

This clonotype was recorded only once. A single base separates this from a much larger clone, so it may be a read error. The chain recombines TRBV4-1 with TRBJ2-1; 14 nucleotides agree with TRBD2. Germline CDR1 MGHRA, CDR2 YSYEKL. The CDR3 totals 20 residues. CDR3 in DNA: TGCGCCAGCAGCCAAGGGACTAGCGGGAGGCCATATGCAAACTACAATGAGCACTTCTTC. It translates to CASSQGTSGRPYANYNEHFF.

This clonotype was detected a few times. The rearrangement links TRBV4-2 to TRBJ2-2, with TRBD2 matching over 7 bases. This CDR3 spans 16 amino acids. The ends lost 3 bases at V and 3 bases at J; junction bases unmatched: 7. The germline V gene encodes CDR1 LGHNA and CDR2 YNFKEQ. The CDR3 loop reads CASSHRLAADTGELFF. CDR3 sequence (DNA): TGTGCCAGCAGCCACCGACTAGCAGCGGACACCGGGGAGCTGTTTTTT.

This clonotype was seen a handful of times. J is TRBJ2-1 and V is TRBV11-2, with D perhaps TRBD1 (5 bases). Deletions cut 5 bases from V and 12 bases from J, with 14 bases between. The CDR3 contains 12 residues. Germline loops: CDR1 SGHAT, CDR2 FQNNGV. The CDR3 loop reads CASSPQGFAQFF. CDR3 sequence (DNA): TGTGCCAGCAGCCCCCAGGGTTTTGCGCAGTTCTTC.

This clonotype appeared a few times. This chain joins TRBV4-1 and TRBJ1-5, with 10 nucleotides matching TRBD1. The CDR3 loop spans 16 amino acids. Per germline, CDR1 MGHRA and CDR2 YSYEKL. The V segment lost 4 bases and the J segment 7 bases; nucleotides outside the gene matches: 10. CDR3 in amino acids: CASSLPSGTGVQPQHF. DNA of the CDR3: TGCGCCAGCAGCCTACCCTCCGGGACAGGGGTACAGCCCCAGCATTTT.

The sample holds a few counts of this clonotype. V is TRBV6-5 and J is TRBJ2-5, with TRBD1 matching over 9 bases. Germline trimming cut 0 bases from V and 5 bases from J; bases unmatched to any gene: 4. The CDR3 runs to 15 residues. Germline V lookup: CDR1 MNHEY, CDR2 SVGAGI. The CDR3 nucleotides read TGTGCCAGCAGTTACTCGACAGGGGGACGTGAGACCCAGTACTTC. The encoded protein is CASSYSTGGRETQYF.